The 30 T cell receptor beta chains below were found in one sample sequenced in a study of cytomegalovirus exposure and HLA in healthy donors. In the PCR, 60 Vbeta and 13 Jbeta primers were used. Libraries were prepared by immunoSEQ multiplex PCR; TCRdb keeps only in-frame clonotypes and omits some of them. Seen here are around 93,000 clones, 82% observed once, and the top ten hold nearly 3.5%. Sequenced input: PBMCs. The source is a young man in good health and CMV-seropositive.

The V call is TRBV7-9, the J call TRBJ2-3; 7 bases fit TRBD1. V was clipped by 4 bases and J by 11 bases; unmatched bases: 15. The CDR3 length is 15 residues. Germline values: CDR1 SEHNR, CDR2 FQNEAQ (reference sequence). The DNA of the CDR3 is TGTGCCAGCAGCTCGCGGGCAGGGGGACATGGGGAGCAGTATTTT. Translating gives CASSSRAGGHGEQYF.

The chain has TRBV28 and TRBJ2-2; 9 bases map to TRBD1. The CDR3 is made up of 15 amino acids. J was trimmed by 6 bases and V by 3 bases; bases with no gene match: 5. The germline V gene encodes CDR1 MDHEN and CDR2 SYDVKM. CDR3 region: CASSFGTGNSGELFF. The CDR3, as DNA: TGTGCCAGCAGTTTTGGGACAGGGAATTCCGGGGAGCTGTTTTTT.

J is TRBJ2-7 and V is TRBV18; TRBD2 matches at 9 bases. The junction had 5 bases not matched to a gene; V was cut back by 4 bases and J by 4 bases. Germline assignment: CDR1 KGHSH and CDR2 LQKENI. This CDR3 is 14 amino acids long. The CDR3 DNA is TGTGCCAGCTCACGGGCTAGCGGGGAATACGAGCAGTACTTC. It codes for CASSRASGEYEQYF.

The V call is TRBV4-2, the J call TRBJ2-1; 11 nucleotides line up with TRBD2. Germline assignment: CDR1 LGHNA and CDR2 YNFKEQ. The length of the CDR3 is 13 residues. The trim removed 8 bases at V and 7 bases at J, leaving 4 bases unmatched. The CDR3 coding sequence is TGTGCCAGCGCGACTAGCGGGATAAATGAGCAGTTCTTC. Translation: CASATSGINEQFF.

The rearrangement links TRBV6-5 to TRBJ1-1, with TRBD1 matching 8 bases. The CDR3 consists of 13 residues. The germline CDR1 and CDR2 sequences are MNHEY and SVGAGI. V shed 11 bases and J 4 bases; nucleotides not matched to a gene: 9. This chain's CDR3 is CAAWAGGSTEAFF. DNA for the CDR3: TGTGCCGCCTGGGCAGGGGGCTCCACTGAAGCTTTCTTT.

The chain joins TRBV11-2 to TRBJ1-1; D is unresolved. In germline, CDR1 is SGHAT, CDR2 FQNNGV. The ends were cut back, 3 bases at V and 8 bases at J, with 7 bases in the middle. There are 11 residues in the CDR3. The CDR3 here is CASSFSREAFF. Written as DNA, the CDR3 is TGTGCCAGCAGCTTTTCCAGGGAAGCTTTCTTT.

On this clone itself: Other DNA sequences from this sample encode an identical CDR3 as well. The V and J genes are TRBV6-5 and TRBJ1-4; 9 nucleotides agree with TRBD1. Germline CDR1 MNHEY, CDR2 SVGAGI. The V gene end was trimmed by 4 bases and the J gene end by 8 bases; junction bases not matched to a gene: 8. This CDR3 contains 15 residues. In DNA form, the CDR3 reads TGTGCCAGCAGTTCCCCCGGGACAGGGAGCGAAAAACTGTTTTTT. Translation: CASSSPGTGSEKLFF.

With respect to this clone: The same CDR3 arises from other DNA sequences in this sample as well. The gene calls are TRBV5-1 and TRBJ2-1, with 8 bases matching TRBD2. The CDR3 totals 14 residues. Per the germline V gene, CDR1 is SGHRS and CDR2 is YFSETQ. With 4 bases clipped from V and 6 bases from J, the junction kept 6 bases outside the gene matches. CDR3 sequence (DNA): TGCGCCAGCAGCCTAGGACTAGCTGGCAATGAGCAGTTCTTC. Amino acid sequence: CASSLGLAGNEQFF.

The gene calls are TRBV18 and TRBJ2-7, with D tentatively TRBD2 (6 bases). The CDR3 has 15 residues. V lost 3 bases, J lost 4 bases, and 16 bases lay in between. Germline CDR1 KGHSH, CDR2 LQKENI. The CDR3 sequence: CASSPSTSRSYEQYF. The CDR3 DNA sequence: TGTGCCAGCTCACCGTCGACTAGTCGGTCTTACGAGCAGTACTTC.

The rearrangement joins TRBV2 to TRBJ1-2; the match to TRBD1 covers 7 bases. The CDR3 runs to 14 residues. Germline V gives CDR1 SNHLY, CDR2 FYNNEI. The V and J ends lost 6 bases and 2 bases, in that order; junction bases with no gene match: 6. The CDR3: CASRGTEPNYGYTF. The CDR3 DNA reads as TGTGCCAGCAGAGGGACAGAACCCAACTATGGCTACACCTTC.

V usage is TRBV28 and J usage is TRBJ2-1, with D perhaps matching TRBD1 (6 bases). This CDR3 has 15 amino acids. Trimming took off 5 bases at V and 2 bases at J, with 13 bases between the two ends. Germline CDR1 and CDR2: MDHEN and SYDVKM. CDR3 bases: TGTGCCAGCAGTCGCCCAGGGGTAACCTACAATGAGCAGTTCTTC. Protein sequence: CASSRPGVTYNEQFF.

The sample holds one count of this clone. The CDR3 DNA follows: TGTGCCAGCAGCTTATCGTCTAGCGGGAGGGCCGTTTTATCCTACGAGCAGTACTTC. Translating it yields CASSLSSSGRAVLSYEQYF. The V gene is TRBV7-2, the J gene TRBJ2-5; 12 bases line up with TRBD2. Matching the DNA end better, TRBJ2-7 makes the J call doubtful. The CDR3 loop spans 19 amino acids. The germline CDR1 and CDR2 sequences are SGHTA and FQGNSA.

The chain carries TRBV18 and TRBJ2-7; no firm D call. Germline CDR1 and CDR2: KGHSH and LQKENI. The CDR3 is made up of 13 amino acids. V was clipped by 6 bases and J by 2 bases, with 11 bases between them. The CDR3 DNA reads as TGTGCCAGCTCTTCCCCAGTAACCTACGAGCAGTACTTC. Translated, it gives CASSSPVTYEQYF.

The CDR3 protein is CASSLARQGGSEQYF. As DNA, the CDR3 is TGTGCCAGCAGCTTAGCGAGACAGGGGGGATCCGAGCAGTACTTC. The chain is built from TRBV7-8 and TRBJ2-7; 9 nucleotides agree with TRBD1. Trimming cost V 0 bases and J 6 bases; bases outside gene matches: 6. Looked up from germline, CDR1 is SGHVS and CDR2 is FQNEAQ. The CDR3 length is 15 residues.

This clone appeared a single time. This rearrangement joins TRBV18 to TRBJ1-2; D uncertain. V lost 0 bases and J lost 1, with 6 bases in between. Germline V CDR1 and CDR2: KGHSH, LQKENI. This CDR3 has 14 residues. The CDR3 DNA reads TGTGCCAGCTCACCACCGAGCGGTAACTATGGCTACACCTTC. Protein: CASSPPSGNYGYTF.

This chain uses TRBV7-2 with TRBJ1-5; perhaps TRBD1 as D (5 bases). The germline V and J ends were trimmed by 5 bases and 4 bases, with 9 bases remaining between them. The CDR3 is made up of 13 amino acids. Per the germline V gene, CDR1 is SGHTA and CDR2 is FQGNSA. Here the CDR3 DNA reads TGTGCCAGCAGCCCGACAGCAAATCAGCCCCAGCATTTT. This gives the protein CASSPTANQPQHF. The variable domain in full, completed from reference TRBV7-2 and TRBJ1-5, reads GAGVSQSPSNKVTEKGKDVELRCDPISGHTALYWYRQSLGQGLEFLIYFQGNSAPDKSGLPSDRFSAERTGGSVSTLTIQRTQQEDSAVYLCASSPTANQPQHFGDGTRLSIL.

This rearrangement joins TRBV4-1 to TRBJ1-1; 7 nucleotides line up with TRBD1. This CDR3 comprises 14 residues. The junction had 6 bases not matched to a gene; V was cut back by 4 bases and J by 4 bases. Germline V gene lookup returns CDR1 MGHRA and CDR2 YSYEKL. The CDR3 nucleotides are TGCGCCAGCAGCCCAGGGGGTTTCGCCACTGAAGCTTTCTTT. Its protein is CASSPGGFATEAFF.

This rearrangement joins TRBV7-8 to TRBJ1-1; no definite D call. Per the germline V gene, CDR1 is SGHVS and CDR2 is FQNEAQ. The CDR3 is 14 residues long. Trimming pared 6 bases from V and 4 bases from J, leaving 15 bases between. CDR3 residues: CASRAWEVGTEAFF. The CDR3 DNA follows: TGTGCCAGCAGGGCGTGGGAGGTGGGCACTGAAGCTTTCTTT.

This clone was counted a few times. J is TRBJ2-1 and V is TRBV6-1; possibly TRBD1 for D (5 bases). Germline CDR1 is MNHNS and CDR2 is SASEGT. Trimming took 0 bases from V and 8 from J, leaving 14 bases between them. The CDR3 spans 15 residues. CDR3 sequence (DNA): TGTGCCAGCAGTGAAGCGCTCAGGGAACCCGATGAGCAGTTCTTC. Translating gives CASSEALREPDEQFF.

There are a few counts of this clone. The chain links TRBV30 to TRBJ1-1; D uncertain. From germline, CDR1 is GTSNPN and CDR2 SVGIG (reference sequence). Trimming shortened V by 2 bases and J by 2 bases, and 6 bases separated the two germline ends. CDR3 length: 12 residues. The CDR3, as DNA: TGTGCCTGGAGTCCTACTAACACTGAAGCTTTCTTT. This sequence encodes CAWSPTNTEAFF.

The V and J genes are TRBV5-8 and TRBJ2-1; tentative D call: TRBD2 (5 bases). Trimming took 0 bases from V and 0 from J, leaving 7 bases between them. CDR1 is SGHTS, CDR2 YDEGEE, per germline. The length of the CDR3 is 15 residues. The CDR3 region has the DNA TGTGCCAGCAGCTTGGGGACTTCCTCCTACAATGAGCAGTTCTTC. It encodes CASSLGTSSYNEQFF.

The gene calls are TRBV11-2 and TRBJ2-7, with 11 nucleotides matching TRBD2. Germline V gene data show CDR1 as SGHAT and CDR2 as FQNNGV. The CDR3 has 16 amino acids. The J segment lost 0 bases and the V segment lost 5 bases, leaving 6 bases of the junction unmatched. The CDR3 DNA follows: TGTGCCAGCAGCACGGGACTAGCGGTCATCTCCTACGAGCAGTACTTC. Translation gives CASSTGLAVISYEQYF.

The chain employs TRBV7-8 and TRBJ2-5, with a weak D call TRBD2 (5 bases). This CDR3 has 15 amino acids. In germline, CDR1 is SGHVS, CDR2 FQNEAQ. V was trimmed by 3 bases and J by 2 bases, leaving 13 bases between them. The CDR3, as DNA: TGTGCCAGCAGCTTCATCCCTACGGGGCAAGAGACCCAGTACTTC. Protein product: CASSFIPTGQETQYF.

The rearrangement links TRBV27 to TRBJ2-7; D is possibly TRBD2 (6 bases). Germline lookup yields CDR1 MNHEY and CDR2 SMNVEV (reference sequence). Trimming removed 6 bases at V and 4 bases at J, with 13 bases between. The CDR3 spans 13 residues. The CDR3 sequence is CASRAHGGYEQYF. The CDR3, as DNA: TGTGCCAGCAGGGCCCATGGGGGGTACGAGCAGTACTTC.

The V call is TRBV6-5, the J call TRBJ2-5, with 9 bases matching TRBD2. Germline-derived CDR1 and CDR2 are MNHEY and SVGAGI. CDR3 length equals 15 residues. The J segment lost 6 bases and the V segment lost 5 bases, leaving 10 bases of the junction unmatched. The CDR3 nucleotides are TGTGCCAGCAGTCCCACCCGGACTAGCGAGAAGACCCAGTACTTC. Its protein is CASSPTRTSEKTQYF.

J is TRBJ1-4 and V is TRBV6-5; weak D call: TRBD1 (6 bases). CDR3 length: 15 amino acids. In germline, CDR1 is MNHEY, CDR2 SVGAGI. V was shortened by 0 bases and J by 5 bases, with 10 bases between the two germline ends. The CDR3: CASSYSWTENEKLFF. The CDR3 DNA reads TGTGCCAGCAGTTACTCCTGGACAGAGAATGAAAAACTGTTTTTT.

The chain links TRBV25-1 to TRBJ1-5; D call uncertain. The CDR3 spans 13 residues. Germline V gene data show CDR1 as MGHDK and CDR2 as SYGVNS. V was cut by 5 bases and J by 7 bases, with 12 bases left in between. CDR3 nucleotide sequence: TGTGCCAGCAGTCGCGGGGAGAGCCAGCCCCAGCATTTT. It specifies CASSRGESQPQHF.

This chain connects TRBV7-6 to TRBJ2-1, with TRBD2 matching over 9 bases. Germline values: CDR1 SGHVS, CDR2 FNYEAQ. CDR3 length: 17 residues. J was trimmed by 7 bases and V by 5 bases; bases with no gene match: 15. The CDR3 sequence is CASSPLTGLAVSNEQFF. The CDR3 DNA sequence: TGTGCCAGCAGCCCCCTTACGGGACTAGCTGTTTCTAATGAGCAGTTCTTC.

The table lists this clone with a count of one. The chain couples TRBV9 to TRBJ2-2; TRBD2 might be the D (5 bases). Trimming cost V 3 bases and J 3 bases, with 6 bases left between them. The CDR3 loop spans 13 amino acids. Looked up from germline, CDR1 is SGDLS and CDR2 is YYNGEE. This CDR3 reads CASSARDTGELFF. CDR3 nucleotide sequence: TGTGCCAGCAGCGCGCGGGACACCGGGGAGCTGTTTTTT.

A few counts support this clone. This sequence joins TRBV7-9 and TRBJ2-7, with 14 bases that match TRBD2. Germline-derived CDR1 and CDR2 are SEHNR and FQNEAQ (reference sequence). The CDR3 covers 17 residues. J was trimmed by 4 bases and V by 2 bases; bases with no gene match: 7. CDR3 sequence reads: CASSLPGTSGSSYEQYF. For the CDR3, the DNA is TGTGCCAGCAGCTTACCCGGGACTAGCGGGAGTTCTTACGAGCAGTACTTC.